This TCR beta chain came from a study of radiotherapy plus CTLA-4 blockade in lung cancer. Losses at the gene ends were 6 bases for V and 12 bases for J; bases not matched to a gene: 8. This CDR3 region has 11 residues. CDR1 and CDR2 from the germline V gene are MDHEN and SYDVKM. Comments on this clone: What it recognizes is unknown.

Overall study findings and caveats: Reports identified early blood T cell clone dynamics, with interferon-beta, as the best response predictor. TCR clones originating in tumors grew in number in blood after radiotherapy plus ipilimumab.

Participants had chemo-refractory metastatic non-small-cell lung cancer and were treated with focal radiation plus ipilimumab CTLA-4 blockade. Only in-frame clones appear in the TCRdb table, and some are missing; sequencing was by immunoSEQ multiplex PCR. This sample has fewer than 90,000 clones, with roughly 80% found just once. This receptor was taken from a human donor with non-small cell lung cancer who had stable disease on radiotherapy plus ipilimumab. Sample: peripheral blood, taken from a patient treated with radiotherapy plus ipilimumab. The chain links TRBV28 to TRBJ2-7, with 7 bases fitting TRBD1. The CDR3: CASRLDRVTYF. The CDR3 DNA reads TGTGCCAGCAGGTTAGACAGGGTGACGTACTTC.